The next 20 T cell receptor beta chains were all read from a single sample in a study of blood T cell repertoires in COVID-19. Only in-frame clones appear in the TCRdb table, and some are missing; sequencing was by immunoSEQ multiplex PCR. The top ten clones hold 2% of a sample with 150,000 to 200,000 clones, 85% to 95% of them seen once. The sequenced material came from peripheral blood. Every receptor here comes from a woman between 55 and 75 years old with COVID-19, enrolled during active disease.

The chain joins TRBV4-2 to TRBJ1-2; no clear D gene. V was pared by 0 bases and J by 11 bases, with 7 bases between. CDR1 is LGHNA, CDR2 YNFKEQ, per germline. This CDR3 comprises 11 residues. CDR3 sequence (DNA): TGTGCCAGCAGCCAAGAGGCCGTTTACACCTTC. Residues: CASSQEAVYTF.

The chain uses TRBV4-1 and TRBJ2-1, with 11 bases aligning to TRBD2. The CDR3 sequence is 17 residues long. Germline V gene sequence: CDR1 MGHRA, CDR2 YSYEKL. V was pared by 3 bases and J by 1 base, with 5 bases of the junction left unmatched. CDR3 residues: CASSQDTSGGSYNEQFF. Here the CDR3 DNA reads TGCGCCAGCAGCCAGGATACTAGCGGGGGATCCTACAATGAGCAGTTCTTC.

This chain joins TRBV4-1 and TRBJ1-2, with D maybe TRBD1 (5 bases). The CDR3 spans 15 residues. Germline loops: CDR1 MGHRA, CDR2 YSYEKL. V dropped 0 bases and J dropped 4 bases, with 12 bases sitting between them. The CDR3 loop reads CASSQDSPQGYGYTF. The CDR3 bases are TGCGCCAGCAGCCAAGATTCCCCCCAGGGCTATGGCTACACCTTC.

This sequence joins TRBV14 and TRBJ2-3, with 8 positions matching TRBD2. The V segment lost 4 bases and the J segment 2 bases; nucleotides outside the gene matches: 14. Germline V gene data show CDR1 as SGHDN and CDR2 as FVKESK. This CDR3 is built from 18 residues. The CDR3 DNA reads as TGTGCCAGCAGCCTCCTAGCGGGCCCACGACTGAACACAGATACGCAGTATTTT. Translated: CASSLLAGPRLNTDTQYF.

This clone appeared a single time. The chain recombines TRBV13 with TRBJ2-5; 9 bases are shared with TRBD1. V lost 1 base to trimming and J lost 2 bases; unmatched junction nucleotides: 2. The CDR3 extends over 15 amino acids. Germline V lookup: CDR1 PRHDT, CDR2 FYEKMQ (reference sequence). CDR3 amino acids: CASSLAGTGQETQYF. The CDR3 DNA sequence: TGTGCCAGCAGCTTAGCCGGGACAGGGCAAGAGACCCAGTACTTC.

The table lists this clone with a count of one. The chain is built from TRBV18 and TRBJ1-2, with a tentative D call TRBD1 (6 bases). Germline-derived CDR1 and CDR2 are KGHSH and LQKENI. The CDR3 is 15 amino acids. Trimming stripped 5 bases from V and 1 base from J, with 14 bases between. The CDR3 DNA reads TGTGCCAGCTCATTATGGACAGAAGTTAACTATGGCTACACCTTC. Translating gives CASSLWTEVNYGYTF.

This clone was recorded only once. As DNA, the CDR3 is TGTGCCAGCAGCCCAGAAGACAGGGGGTTAGTGAAACTGTTTTTT. This translates into CASSPEDRGLVKLFF. V gene TRBV7-8 combines with J gene TRBJ1-4; 9 nucleotides agree with TRBD1. This CDR3 contains 15 residues. The V and J ends lost 5 bases and 11 bases, in that order; junction bases with no gene match: 12. CDR1 and CDR2 (germline): SGHVS, FQNEAQ.

This rearrangement joins TRBV7-9 to TRBJ2-2, with D hard to call. Germline CDR1 reads SEHNR; CDR2 reads FQNEAQ (reference sequence). The CDR3 is made up of 16 amino acids. V was shortened by 5 bases and J by 1 base, with 14 bases between the two germline ends. In nucleotides, the CDR3 is TGTGCCAGCAGCCTCGTGGGCACCCTGAACACCGGGGAGCTGTTTTTT. Its protein product is CASSLVGTLNTGELFF.

The chain carries TRBV27 and TRBJ1-1; no definite D call. The CDR3 has 12 residues. Trimming stripped 11 bases from V and 5 bases from J, with 15 bases between. CDR1 is MNHEY and CDR2 is SMNVEV in the germline V gene (reference sequence). CDR3 amino acids: CAPVQRRTEAFF. As DNA, the CDR3 is TGTGCCCCTGTCCAGCGACGGACTGAAGCTTTCTTT.

This chain joins TRBV11-1 and TRBJ2-5, with TRBD2 matching 8 bases. CDR1 and CDR2 from the germline V gene are SGHAT and FQDESV (reference sequence). The CDR3 is 15 residues long. J lost 1 base, V lost 7 bases, and 8 bases had no gene match. The CDR3 region has the DNA TGTGCCAGCACCCTGGCGGGGGGCCCCCAAGAGACCCAGTACTTC. Its protein product is CASTLAGGPQETQYF.

V usage is TRBV6-5 and J usage is TRBJ1-5; 7 nucleotides align to TRBD1. Per germline, CDR1 MNHEY and CDR2 SVGAGI. V lost 8 bases and J lost 4; bases outside the gene matches: 11. The CDR3 totals 15 residues. The DNA of the CDR3 is TGTGCCAGCGGACGACAGGGAAGTCAGAATCAGCCCCAGCATTTT. This codes for CASGRQGSQNQPQHF.

The chain is built from TRBV5-6 and TRBJ2-5; D may be TRBD1 (6 bases). Trimming removed 5 bases from V and 2 bases from J, with 16 bases in between. CDR1 SGHDT and CDR2 YYEEEE come from the germline V gene. This CDR3 contains 15 residues. CDR3 nucleotide sequence: TGTGCCAGCAGTAGAGGACAGACCTCTCAAGAGACCCAGTACTTC. It is translated as CASSRGQTSQETQYF.

The rearrangement uses TRBV18 and TRBJ2-3; 10 bases are shared with TRBD2. Trimming cost V 2 bases and J 3 bases; bases outside gene matches: 2. CDR1 and CDR2 (germline): KGHSH, LQKENI. This CDR3 contains 15 residues. CDR3 protein: CASSPYSGGTDTQYF. In DNA form, the CDR3 reads TGTGCCAGCTCACCATATAGCGGGGGGACAGATACGCAGTATTTT.

The table lists this clone with a count of one. J is TRBJ1-5 and V is TRBV4-2; D possibly corresponds to TRBD1 (6 bases). V lost 0 bases and J lost 7, with 13 bases in between. The CDR3 extends over 15 amino acids. The germline V gene has CDR1 LGHNA and CDR2 YNFKEQ. The CDR3 protein is CASSQDQQGLQPQHF. In nucleotides, the CDR3 is TGTGCCAGCAGCCAAGATCAACAGGGCTTGCAGCCCCAGCATTTT.

The chain links TRBV19 to TRBJ1-1; 11 bases align to TRBD1. This CDR3 has 14 residues. The V and J ends lost 4 bases and 6 bases, in that order; junction bases with no gene match: 4. Germline V gives CDR1 LNHDA, CDR2 SQIVND (reference sequence). CDR3 nucleotides: TGTGCCAGTAGTAACCGGGACAGGGGGTCTGAAGCTTTCTTT. Amino acid sequence: CASSNRDRGSEAFF.

V and J are TRBV7-9 and TRBJ1-3; 7 positions match TRBD1. J gave up 2 bases and V 3 bases, and 4 bases lay outside the gene matches. The CDR3 contains 15 residues. CDR1 and CDR2 from the germline V gene are SEHNR and FQNEAQ (reference sequence). The CDR3 sequence: CASSFARGAGNTIYF. The CDR3 bases are TGTGCCAGCAGCTTCGCCAGGGGGGCTGGAAACACCATATATTTT. The full variable domain, rest sourced from reference TRBV7-9 and TRBJ1-3, is DTGVSQNPRHKITKRGQNVTFRCDPISEHNRLYWYRQTLGQGPEFLTYFQNEAQLEKSRLLSDRFSAERPKGSFSTLEIQRTEQGDSAMYLCASSFARGAGNTIYFGEGSWLTVV.

This chain connects TRBV7-9 to TRBJ1-6, with TRBD1 matching 10 bases. Germline CDR1 reads SEHNR; CDR2 reads FQNEAQ (reference sequence). Losses at the gene ends were 4 bases for V and 8 bases for J; bases not matched to a gene: 5. CDR3 length: 15 amino acids. The CDR3 loop reads CASSSRGTGDSPLHF. CDR3 DNA: TGTGCCAGCAGCTCGCGAGGGACAGGGGATTCACCCCTCCACTTT.

The rearrangement joins TRBV6-5 to TRBJ2-7, with a possible D match to TRBD1 (5 bases). The CDR3 has 13 amino acids. The germline gives CDR1 MNHEY, CDR2 SVGAGI. V dropped 6 bases and J dropped 2 bases, with 11 bases sitting between them. CDR3 DNA: TGTGCCAGCAGGGCGACAGAGGCCTACGAGCAGTACTTC. Translating it yields CASRATEAYEQYF.

The chain has TRBV6-7 and TRBJ2-7; no clear D. TRBV6-7 is noted as an ORF with a role that remains uncertain. V gave up 3 bases and J gave up 4 bases, with 31 bases separating them. CDR3 length: 20 residues. This CDR3 is CASSYSRLYSWCQSPYEQYF. CDR3 DNA: TGTGCCAGCAGTTATTCGAGGCTTTATTCTTGGTGTCAGTCGCCATACGAGCAGTACTTC.

The gene calls are TRBV11-2 and TRBJ2-2; 8 nucleotides agree with TRBD2. V shed 4 bases and J 2 bases; nucleotides not matched to a gene: 9. The germline V gene encodes CDR1 SGHAT and CDR2 FQNNGV. The CDR3 contains 17 residues. This CDR3 is CASSSPAGGPNTGELFF. In DNA form, the CDR3 reads TGTGCCAGCAGCTCCCCGGCGGGGGGACCAAACACCGGGGAGCTGTTTTTT.